This record concerns one TCR beta chain sequence. Its antigen is not identified. The record originates from a study of cytomegalovirus exposure and HLA in healthy donors. Study-wide findings and caveats: In a later analysis, compared with equally common non-associated chains, HLA-associated beta chains were more expanded.

This PCR relied on a set of 60 Vbeta primers and 13 Jbeta primers. Data came from immunoSEQ multiplex PCR; TCRdb stores just in-frame clones and leaves some out. The sample includes approximately 140,000 clones, 73% of them seen just once. CDR3 length equals 14 residues. Germline CDR1 is GTSNPN and CDR2 is SVGIG (reference sequence). Trimming removed 0 bases at V and 6 bases at J, with 14 bases between. The sequenced material came from PBMCs. The clonotype was recovered from a human donor in good health. This chain uses TRBV30 with TRBJ1-1, with D tentatively TRBD1 (5 bases). The CDR3 loop reads CAWSVGRVVPEAFF. In DNA form, the CDR3 reads TGTGCCTGGAGTGTTGGCAGGGTTGTTCCTGAAGCTTTCTTT.